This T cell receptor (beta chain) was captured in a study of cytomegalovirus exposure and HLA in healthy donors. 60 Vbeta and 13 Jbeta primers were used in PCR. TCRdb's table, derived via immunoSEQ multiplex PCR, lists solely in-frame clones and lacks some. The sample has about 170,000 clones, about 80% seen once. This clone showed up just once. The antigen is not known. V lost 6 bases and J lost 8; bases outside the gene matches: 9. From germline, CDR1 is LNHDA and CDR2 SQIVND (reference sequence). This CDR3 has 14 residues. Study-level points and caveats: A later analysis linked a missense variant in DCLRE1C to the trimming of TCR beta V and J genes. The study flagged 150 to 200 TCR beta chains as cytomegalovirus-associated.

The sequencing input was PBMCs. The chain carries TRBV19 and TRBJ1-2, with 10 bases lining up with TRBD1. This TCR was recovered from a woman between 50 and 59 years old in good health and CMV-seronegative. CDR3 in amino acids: CASRAQDRGGGYTF. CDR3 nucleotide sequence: TGTGCCAGTAGAGCCCAGGACAGGGGGGGCGGCTACACCTTC.